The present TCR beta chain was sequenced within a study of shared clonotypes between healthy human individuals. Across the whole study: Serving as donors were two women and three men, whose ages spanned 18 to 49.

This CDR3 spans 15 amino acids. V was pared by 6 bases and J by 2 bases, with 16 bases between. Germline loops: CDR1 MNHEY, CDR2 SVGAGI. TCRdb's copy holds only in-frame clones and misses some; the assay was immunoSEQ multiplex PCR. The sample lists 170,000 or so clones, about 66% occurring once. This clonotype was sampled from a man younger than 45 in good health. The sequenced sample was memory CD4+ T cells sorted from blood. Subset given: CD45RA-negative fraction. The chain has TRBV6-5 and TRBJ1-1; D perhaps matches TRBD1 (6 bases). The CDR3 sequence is CASRGGDKPNTEAFF. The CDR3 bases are TGTGCCAGCAGAGGGGGGGATAAACCAAACACTGAAGCTTTCTTT.